This T cell receptor (beta chain) was retrieved from a study of regulatory T cells in long-lasting Graves disease. General study points: Persistent cases favored TRBV28, TRBJ1-2 and TRBJ2-5.

With respect to this clonotype: As yet, its antigen is unknown.

Construction of the TCR beta libraries employed iRepertoire HTBI primers in conjunction with Arm-PCR of CDR3 regions. TCRdb re-called the multiplex PCR reads through MiXCR, storing one row per CDR3 protein. The sample carries 450,000 or so distinct CDR3 sequences, around 21% recorded once. The time point was: persistent/refractory GD, antithyroid drugs over 5 years with positive TRAb. Making the TCR library involved RNA that had been extracted from PBMCs. V shed 6 bases, J shed 5 bases, and the junction held 12 bases outside the gene matches. CDR3 length: 16 residues. In germline, CDR1 is MNHEY, CDR2 SMNVEV (reference sequence).

The sequence came from a female donor with Graves disease. Sequenced here: peripheral blood mononuclear cells (PBMCs), sampled when the disease was refractory, from a patient treated with antithyroid drugs. The V call is TRBV27, the J call TRBJ2-1; 8 bases are a match to TRBD2. CDR3 loop: CASRTILAALNNEQFF. CDR3 bases: TGTGCCAGCAGAACAATACTAGCGGCCCTTAACAATGAGCAGTTCTTC.